This T cell receptor (beta chain) comes out of a study of PD-L1 blockade in urothelial cancer. This clone has a single count. V lost 8 bases and J lost 9; bases outside the gene matches: 8. There are 13 residues in the CDR3. CDR1 and CDR2 from the germline V gene are LNHDA and SQIVND (reference sequence). Synthetically made TCR analog templates were put into each PCR as spikes. TCRdb's copy holds only in-frame clones and misses some; the assay was immunoSEQ multiplex PCR. The sample comprises under 20,000 clones, 75% to 90% of which are singletons, and around 5.5% rests with the top ten. Patients' urothelial carcinoma was locally advanced or metastatic.

The chain uses TRBV19 and TRBJ1-5, with 9 bases matching TRBD1. The source is a man aged 45-60 years with urothelial cancer. The sequencing used PBMCs, collected around atezolizumab (anti-PD-L1) treatment. The CDR3 coding sequence is TGTGCCAGTTGGGGACAGGGTCAAGGGCCCCAGCATTTT. Protein sequence: CASWGQGQGPQHF.